Listed below are T cell receptor beta chains from one sample, sequenced in a study of T-cell reconstitution after alpha-beta-depleted transplantation in children. From the PCR reads, TCRdb called clonotypes with MiXCR, one entry per CDR3 protein. Of approximately 270,000 distinct CDR3 sequences listed, roughly 9.5% were seen once; the top ten hold over 9%. Sequenced material: PBMCs from the stem cell graft donor, taken from the stem cell graft. These receptors were collected from a human donor who donated a stem cell graft to a child with SCID. The CDR3 runs from the conserved cysteine through the conserved F or W. Each record gives: J gene, clone size, D gene, V gene, CDR3 DNA, CDR3 protein. A D gene is named only where the DNA matches it firmly. Size is omitted from some rows. Given values are once, few, many or a class for expanded clones.

J: TRBJ1-1; size: few; D: NA; V: TRBV4-2; DNA: TGTGCCAGCAGCCAAGACTTCGGCAGGCCAGCTTTCTTT; CDR3: CASSQDFGRPAFF
J: TRBJ2-2; size: few; D: TRBD1; V: TRBV10-3; DNA: TGTGCCATCAGTGAGTCGACAGGGAGCACCGGGGAGCTGTTTTTT; CDR3: CAISESTGSTGELFF
J: TRBJ2-1; size: NA; D: TRBD2; V: TRBV5-4; DNA: TGTGCCAGCAGCTTGGGTAAGCGGGGTGAGCAGTTCTTC; CDR3: CASSLGKRGEQFF
J: TRBJ1-3; size: many; D: NA; V: TRBV11-2; DNA: TGTGCCAGCAGCGGAATAGGGTCCAACACCATATATTTT; CDR3: CASSGIGSNTIYF
J: TRBJ2-3; size: many; D: NA; V: TRBV7-9; DNA: TGTGCCAGCAGCTTAAGGCAGAACACAGATACGCAGTATTTT; CDR3: CASSLRQNTDTQYF
J: TRBJ1-2; size: many; D: NA; V: TRBV9; DNA: TGTGCCAGCAGCGGCTATGGCTACACCTTC; CDR3: CASSGYGYTF
J: TRBJ2-1; size: NA; D: TRBD2; V: TRBV7-9; DNA: TGTGCCAGCAGTACAATAGCGGGGGGAATCTACAATGAGCAGTTCTTC; CDR3: CASSTIAGGIYNEQFF
J: TRBJ2-7; size: many; D: NA; V: TRBV20-1; DNA: TGCAGTGCTATTGCAGGTTCCTACGAGCAGTACTTC; CDR3: CSAIAGSYEQYF
J: TRBJ2-2; size: few; D: NA; V: TRBV10-2; DNA: TGCGCCAGCAGTGAGTCAGGGTACACCGGGGAGCTGTTTTTT; CDR3: CASSESGYTGELFF
J: TRBJ2-3; size: NA; D: TRBD1; V: TRBV20-1; DNA: TGCAGTGCTAGACAGGGGGCCGCGAATACGCAGTATTTT; CDR3: CSARQGAANTQYF
J: TRBJ2-2; size: NA; D: NA; V: TRBV5-1; DNA: TGCGCCAGCAGCTTGCAACACAAGACGAACACCGGGGAGCTGTTTTTT; CDR3: CASSLQHKTNTGELFF
J: TRBJ2-7; size: many; D: NA; V: TRBV5-1; DNA: TGCGCCAGCAGCTTGTCGGACTACGAGCAGTACTTC; CDR3: CASSLSDYEQYF
J: TRBJ2-1; size: NA; D: TRBD2; V: TRBV5-4; DNA: TGTGCCAGCAAGCTAGCGGGGGGCCTCAATGAGCAGTTCTTC; CDR3: CASKLAGGLNEQFF
J: TRBJ2-2; size: few; D: NA; V: TRBV7-9; DNA: TGTGCCAGCAGCTCTGCCCTGCCCACAGGGTACACCGGGGAGCTGTTTTTT; CDR3: CASSSALPTGYTGELFF
J: TRBJ1-1; size: NA; D: TRBD1; V: TRBV3-1; DNA: TGTGCCAGCAGCCAAGGTGGACAGGTGGGCACTGAAGCTTTCTTT; CDR3: CASSQGGQVGTEAFF
J: TRBJ1-5; size: NA; D: TRBD1; V: TRBV20-1; DNA: TGCAGTGCCCCGGACAGGGCTAGCAATCAGCCCCAGCATTTT; CDR3: CSAPDRASNQPQHF
J: TRBJ2-7; size: few; D: TRBD1; V: TRBV2; DNA: TGTGCCAGCAGTGAAGCGCAGGGACAGAACTCCTACGAGCAGTACTTC; CDR3: CASSEAQGQNSYEQYF
J: TRBJ2-7; size: NA; D: TRBD2; V: TRBV6-1; DNA: TGTGCCAGCAGACTAGGACTAGCGGGCTACGAGCAGTACTTC; CDR3: CASRLGLAGYEQYF
J: TRBJ1-4; size: many; D: NA; V: TRBV10-1; DNA: TGCGCCAGCGGAAGGGCACCAGGGACAACTAATGAAAAACTGTTTTTT; CDR3: CASGRAPGTTNEKLFF
J: TRBJ2-1; size: NA; D: NA; V: TRBV20-1; DNA: TGCAGTGCCAATGTGGATTTCGGGGACTCCTACAATGAGCAGTTCTTC; CDR3: CSANVDFGDSYNEQFF
J: TRBJ2-1; size: many; D: TRBD2; V: TRBV11-1; DNA: TGTGCCAGCAGCTCGACCGCCCTCGGACTAGTGGGGAACAATGAGCAGTTCTTC; CDR3: CASSSTALGLVGNNEQFF
J: TRBJ1-2; size: few; D: NA; V: TRBV7-8; DNA: TGTGCCAGCAGCACAGGGTTGCATGGCTACACCTTC; CDR3: CASSTGLHGYTF
J: TRBJ2-7; size: few; D: TRBD2; V: TRBV4-1; DNA: TGCGCCAGCAGCCAAGATGGGACTAGCGGGGACGAGCAGTACTTC; CDR3: CASSQDGTSGDEQYF
J: TRBJ1-2; size: NA; D: NA; V: TRBV10-3; DNA: TGTGCCATCAGTGAGGACAGTAGCCCCGATGGCTACACCTTC; CDR3: CAISEDSSPDGYTF
J: TRBJ1-6; size: many; D: NA; V: TRBV19; DNA: TGTGCCAGTCGACCGCAGGGGAACGAGGTTTCACCCCTCCACTTT; CDR3: CASRPQGNEVSPLHF
J: TRBJ2-3; size: many; D: NA; V: TRBV20-1; DNA: TGCAGTGCTAGGGACTACCGCACAGATACGCAGTATTTT; CDR3: CSARDYRTDTQYF
J: TRBJ2-2; size: NA; D: TRBD2; V: TRBV20-1; DNA: TGCAGTGCAAGACTAGCGGGGTCCACCGGGGAGCTGTTTTTT; CDR3: CSARLAGSTGELFF
J: TRBJ2-3; size: few; D: TRBD2; V: TRBV7-2; DNA: TGTGCCAGCAGCTTACTCCCGGGGGGGTCCGGCACAGATACGCAGTATTTT; CDR3: CASSLLPGGSGTDTQYF
J: TRBJ2-3; size: few; D: NA; V: TRBV11-2; DNA: TGTGCCAGCAGCGAAGGCAGGGGGGCCCTGGACGGAGATACGCAGTATTTT; CDR3: CASSEGRGALDGDTQYF
J: TRBJ1-1; size: many; D: NA; V: TRBV29-1; DNA: TGCAGCCTCCAACTGGGATCTGAAGCTTTCTTT; CDR3: CSLQLGSEAFF
J: TRBJ2-5; size: few; D: TRBD2; V: TRBV6-5; DNA: TGTGCCAGCGTACTAGCGGGGGCAGAGACCCAGTACTTC; CDR3: CASVLAGAETQYF
J: TRBJ2-7; size: NA; D: NA; V: TRBV9; DNA: TGTGCCAGCAGCGTAGGGCCAGGGGACAACGAGCAGTACTTC; CDR3: CASSVGPGDNEQYF